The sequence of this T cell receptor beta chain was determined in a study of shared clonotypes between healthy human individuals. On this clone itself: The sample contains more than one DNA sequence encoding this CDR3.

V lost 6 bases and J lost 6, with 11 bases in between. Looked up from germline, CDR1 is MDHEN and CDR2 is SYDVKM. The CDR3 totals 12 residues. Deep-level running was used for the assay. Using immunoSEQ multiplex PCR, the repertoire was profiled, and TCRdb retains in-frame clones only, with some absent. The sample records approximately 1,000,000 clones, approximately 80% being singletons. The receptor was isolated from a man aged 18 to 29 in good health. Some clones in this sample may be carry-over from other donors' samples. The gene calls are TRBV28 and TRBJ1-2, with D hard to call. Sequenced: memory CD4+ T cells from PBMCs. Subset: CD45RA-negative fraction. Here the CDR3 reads CASSPPGDGYTF. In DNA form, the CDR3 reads TGTGCCAGCAGCCCCCCCGGGGATGGCTACACCTTC.